Presented here are 9 T cell receptor beta chains from one specimen sequenced in a study of molecular identifiers for immune sequencing clone quantification. TCRdb recomputed calls from the PCR reads with MiXCR, one row per CDR3 protein. The sample contains roughly 100,000 distinct CDR3 sequences, under 40% of which appear only once. The material sequenced was naive CD8+ T cells from blood, with Jurkat cell RNA spiked in. Specified subset: FACS-sorted CD8+CD4-CCR7+CD45RA+ naive T cells. The receptors originated from a human donor in good health. Some libraries in this study had Jurkat cell RNA spiked in.

This clonotype appeared many times. The chain has TRBV5-1 and TRBJ2-5, with 9 nucleotides matching TRBD2. Germline CDR1 reads SGHRS; CDR2 reads YFSETQ. This CDR3 is built from 15 residues. Trimming removed 1 base from V and 3 bases from J; junction bases left unmatched: 4. The CDR3 sequence: CASSLLTSGEETQYF. For the CDR3, the DNA is TGCGCCAGCAGCTTGCTGACTAGCGGAGAAGAGACCCAGTACTTC.

This clonotype has a count of ten or more. CDR3 nucleotides: TGCAGCGTTGAGATCACGGACAGTAGGCTAGCGGGAAGCCCAGATACGCAGTATTTT. Translating it yields CSVEITDSRLAGSPDTQYF. This rearrangement joins TRBV29-1 to TRBJ2-3; 9 bases are a match to TRBD2. After removal of 3 bases from V and 4 bases from J, the junction contained 20 bases not matched to a gene. The germline V gene has CDR1 SQVTM and CDR2 ANQGSEA. This CDR3 is 19 amino acids long.

This sequence joins TRBV7-3 and TRBJ2-1; D possibly corresponds to TRBD2 (6 bases). With 5 bases removed from V and 8 bases from J, the gap between germline ends came to 19 bases. CDR3 length: 15 residues. The germline gives CDR1 SGHTA, CDR2 FQGTGA. CDR3 sequence (DNA): TGTGCCAGCAGCCCCGGGGGAAGCATGGGGGATGAGCAGTTCTTC. It is translated as CASSPGGSMGDEQFF.

The gene calls are TRBV5-5 and TRBJ2-7; 11 nucleotides agree with TRBD1. This CDR3 spans 17 amino acids. Germline V CDR1 and CDR2: SGHKS, YYEKEE (reference sequence). Trimming at V came to 4 bases and at J to 0 bases, leaving 9 bases not matched to a gene. This CDR3 reads CASSTRDRGYSSYEQYF. The CDR3 DNA reads TGTGCCAGCAGCACCCGGGACAGGGGGTACAGCTCCTACGAGCAGTACTTC.

This chain joins TRBV12-3 or TRBV12-4 and TRBJ1-5; D not certain. The length of the CDR3 is 12 residues. Trimming took 5 bases from V and 6 from J, leaving 8 bases between them. The CDR3 reads CASSLVTQPQHF. The CDR3 nucleotides are TGTGCCAGCAGTCTCGTGACTCAGCCCCAGCATTTT.

Ten or more counts support this clonotype. This CDR3 reads CASSYDLNQPQHF. The CDR3 DNA follows: TGCGCCAGCAGCTACGACCTCAATCAGCCCCAGCATTTT. V usage is TRBV5-1 and J usage is TRBJ1-5; D unresolved. V was trimmed by 3 bases and J by 3 bases, leaving 7 bases between them. From germline, CDR1 is SGHRS and CDR2 YFSETQ. The length of the CDR3 is 13 residues. Looking up the rest from reference TRBV5-1 and TRBJ1-5 gives the full variable domain: KAGVTQTPRYLIKTRGQQVTLSCSPISGHRSVSWYQQTPGQGLQFLFEYFSETQRNKGNFPGRFSGRQFSNSRSEMNVSTLELGDSALYLCASSYDLNQPQHFGDGTRLSIL.

This clonotype was found many times. The chain is built from TRBV4-3 and TRBJ2-3, with unresolved D. Looked up from germline, CDR1 is LGHNA and CDR2 is YSLEER. The V end was cut by 2 bases, the J end by 6 bases, with 9 bases between. This CDR3 has 13 residues. CDR3 nucleotide sequence: TGCGCCAGCAGCCAAACCCTAGGGGATACGCAGTATTTT. This gives the protein CASSQTLGDTQYF.

This clonotype was found a few times. The chain carries TRBV7-6 and TRBJ2-5; TRBD2 aligns across 8 bases. The CDR3 covers 15 residues. After removal of 5 bases from V and 2 bases from J, the junction contained 7 bases not matched to a gene. Germline CDR1 SGHVS, CDR2 FNYEAQ. The CDR3 sequence is CASSRSGALQETQYF. CDR3 coding DNA: TGTGCCAGCAGCCGTAGCGGGGCCCTACAAGAGACCCAGTACTTC.

At least ten counts were recorded for this clonotype. The V and J genes are TRBV28 and TRBJ2-3; TRBD1 matches at 8 bases. CDR3 size: 15 residues. Trimming took 6 bases from V and 4 from J; bases not matched to a gene: 9. Germline assignment: CDR1 MDHEN and CDR2 SYDVKM. In nucleotides, the CDR3 is TGTGCCAGCAGACCGGGACAGGTCTTGCCAGATACGCAGTATTTT. Protein: CASRPGQVLPDTQYF.